The source of this T cell receptor (beta chain) is a study of T cell responses to AZD1222 COVID-19 vaccine. Overall study results and limits: Females made up more of the donors, who were largely white British, and clonal diversity may have come out too low. Repertoire collection took place solely once the T cell response had peaked.

Clones were read by immunoSEQ multiplex PCR, and TCRdb kept only the in-frame ones, dropping some. Of over 130,000 clones detected, more than 75% appear once; the ten largest clones hold over 3%. CDR1 SGHRS and CDR2 YFSETQ come from the germline V gene. This CDR3 is 14 amino acids long. The ends lost 6 bases at V and 4 bases at J; junction bases unmatched: 9. Concerning this clone itself: Its antigen is undetermined.

The receptor was derived from an adult who received the AZD1222 COVID-19 vaccine. This specimen consisted of peripheral blood, obtained 28 days after the second AZD1222 dose. This chain connects TRBV5-1 to TRBJ2-7, with 8 bases matching TRBD2. The CDR3 spells CASNILAGPYEQYF. CDR3 coding DNA: TGCGCCAGCAACATCCTAGCGGGCCCTTACGAGCAGTACTTC.